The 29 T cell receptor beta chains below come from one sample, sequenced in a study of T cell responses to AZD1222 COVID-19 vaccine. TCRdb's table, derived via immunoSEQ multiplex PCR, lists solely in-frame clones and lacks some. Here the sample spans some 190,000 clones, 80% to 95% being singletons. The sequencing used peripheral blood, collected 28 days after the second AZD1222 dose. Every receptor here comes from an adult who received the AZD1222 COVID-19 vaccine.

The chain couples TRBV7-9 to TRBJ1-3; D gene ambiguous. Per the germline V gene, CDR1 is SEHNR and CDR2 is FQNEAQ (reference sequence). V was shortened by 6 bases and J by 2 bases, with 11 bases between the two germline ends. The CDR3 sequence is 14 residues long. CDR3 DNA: TGTGCCAGCAGTCGCTCGGGAGCTGGAAACACCATATATTTT. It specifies CASSRSGAGNTIYF. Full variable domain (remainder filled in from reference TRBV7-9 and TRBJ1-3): DTGVSQNPRHKITKRGQNVTFRCDPISEHNRLYWYRQTLGQGPEFLTYFQNEAQLEKSRLLSDRFSAERPKGSFSTLEIQRTEQGDSAMYLCASSRSGAGNTIYFGEGSWLTVV.

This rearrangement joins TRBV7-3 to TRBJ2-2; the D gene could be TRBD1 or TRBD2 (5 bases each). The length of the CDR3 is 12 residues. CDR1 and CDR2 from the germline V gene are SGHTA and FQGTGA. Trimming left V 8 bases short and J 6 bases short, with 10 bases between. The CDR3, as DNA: TGTGCCAGCTTCGAGGGACCCGGGGAGCTGTTTTTT. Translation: CASFEGPGELFF.

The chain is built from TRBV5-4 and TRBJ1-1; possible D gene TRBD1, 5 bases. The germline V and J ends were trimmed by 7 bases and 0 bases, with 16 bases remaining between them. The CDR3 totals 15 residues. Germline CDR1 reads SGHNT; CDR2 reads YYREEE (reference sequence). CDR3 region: CASGGQGTVNTEAFF. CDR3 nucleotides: TGTGCCAGCGGAGGACAAGGGACGGTGAACACTGAAGCTTTCTTT.

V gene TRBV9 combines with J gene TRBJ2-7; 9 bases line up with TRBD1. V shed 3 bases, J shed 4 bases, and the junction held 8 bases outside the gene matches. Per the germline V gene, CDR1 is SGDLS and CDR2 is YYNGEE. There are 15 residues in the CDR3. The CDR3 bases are TGTGCCAGCAGCGCCGCCGGGACAGGGCTGTACGAGCAGTACTTC. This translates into CASSAAGTGLYEQYF. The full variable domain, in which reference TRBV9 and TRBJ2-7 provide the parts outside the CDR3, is DSGVTQTPKHLITATGQRVTLRCSPRSGDLSVYWYQQSLDQGLQFLIQYYNGEERAKGNILERFSAQQFPDLHSELNLSSLELGDSALYFCASSAAGTGLYEQYFGPGTRLTVT.

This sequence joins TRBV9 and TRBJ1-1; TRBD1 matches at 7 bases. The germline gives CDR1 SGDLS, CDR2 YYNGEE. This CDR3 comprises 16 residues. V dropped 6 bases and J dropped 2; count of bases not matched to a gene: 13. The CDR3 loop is CASTRGFRLPNTEAFF. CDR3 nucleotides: TGTGCCAGCACCAGGGGGTTCAGGCTGCCTAACACTGAAGCTTTCTTT.

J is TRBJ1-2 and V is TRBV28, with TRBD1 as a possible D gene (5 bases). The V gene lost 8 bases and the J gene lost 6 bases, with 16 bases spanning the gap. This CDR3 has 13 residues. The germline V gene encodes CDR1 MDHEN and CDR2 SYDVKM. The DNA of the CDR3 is TGTGCCAGCGGCCCAAGACGAGGGGATGGCTACACCTTC. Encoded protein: CASGPRRGDGYTF.

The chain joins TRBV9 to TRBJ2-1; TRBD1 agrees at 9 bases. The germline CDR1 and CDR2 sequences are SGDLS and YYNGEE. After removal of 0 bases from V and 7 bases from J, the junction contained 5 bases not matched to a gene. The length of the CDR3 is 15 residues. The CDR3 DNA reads TGTGCCAGCAGCGTAGAGGGACAGGGAAGGAATGAGCAGTTCTTC. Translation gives CASSVEGQGRNEQFF.

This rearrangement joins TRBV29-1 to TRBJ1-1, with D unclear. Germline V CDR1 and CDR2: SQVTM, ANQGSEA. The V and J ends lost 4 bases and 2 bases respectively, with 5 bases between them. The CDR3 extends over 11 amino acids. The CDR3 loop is CSVVQNTEAFF. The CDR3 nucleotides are TGCAGCGTTGTGCAAAACACTGAAGCTTTCTTT.

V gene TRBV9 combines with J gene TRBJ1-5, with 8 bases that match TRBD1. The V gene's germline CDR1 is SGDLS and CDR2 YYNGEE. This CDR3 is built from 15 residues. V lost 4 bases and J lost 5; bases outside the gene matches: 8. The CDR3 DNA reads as TGTGCCAGCAGCAGAAGGACAGGGAACGATCAGCCCCAGCATTTT. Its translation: CASSRRTGNDQPQHF.

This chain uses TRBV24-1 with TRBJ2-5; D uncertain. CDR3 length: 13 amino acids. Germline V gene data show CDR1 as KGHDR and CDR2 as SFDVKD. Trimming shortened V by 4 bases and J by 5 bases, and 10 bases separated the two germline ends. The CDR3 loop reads CATSDPGRETQYF. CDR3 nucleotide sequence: TGTGCCACCAGTGACCCAGGCCGGGAGACCCAGTACTTC.

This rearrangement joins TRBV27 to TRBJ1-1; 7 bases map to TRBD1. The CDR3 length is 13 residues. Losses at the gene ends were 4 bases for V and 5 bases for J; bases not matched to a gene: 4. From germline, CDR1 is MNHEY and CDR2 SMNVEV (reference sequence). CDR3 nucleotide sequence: TGTGCCAGCAGTTCCTTACAGGGGACTGAAGCTTTCTTT. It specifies CASSSLQGTEAFF.

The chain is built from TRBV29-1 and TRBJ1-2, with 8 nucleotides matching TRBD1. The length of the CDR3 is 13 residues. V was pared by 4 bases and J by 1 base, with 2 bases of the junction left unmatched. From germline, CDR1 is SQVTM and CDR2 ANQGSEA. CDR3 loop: CSVGTGSNYGYTF. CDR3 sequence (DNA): TGCAGCGTTGGGACAGGGAGTAACTATGGCTACACCTTC.

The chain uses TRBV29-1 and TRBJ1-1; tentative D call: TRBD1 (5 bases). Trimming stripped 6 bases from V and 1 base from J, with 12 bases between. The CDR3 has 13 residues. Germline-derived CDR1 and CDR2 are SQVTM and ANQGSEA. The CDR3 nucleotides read TGCAGCGTAGACACAGGACCGAACACTGAAGCTTTCTTT. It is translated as CSVDTGPNTEAFF.

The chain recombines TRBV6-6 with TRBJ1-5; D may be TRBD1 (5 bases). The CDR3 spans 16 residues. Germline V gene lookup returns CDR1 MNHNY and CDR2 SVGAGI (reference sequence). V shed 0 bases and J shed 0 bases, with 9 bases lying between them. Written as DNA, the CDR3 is TGTGCCAGCAGTTACTCACAGGTTATTAGCAATCAGCCCCAGCATTTT. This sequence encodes CASSYSQVISNQPQHF.

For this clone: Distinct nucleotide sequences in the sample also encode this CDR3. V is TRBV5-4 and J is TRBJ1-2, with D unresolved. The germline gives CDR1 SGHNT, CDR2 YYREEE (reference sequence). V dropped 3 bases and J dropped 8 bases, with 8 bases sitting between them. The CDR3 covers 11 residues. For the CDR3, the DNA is TGTGCCAGCAGCTCGGGGTACGGCTACACCTTC. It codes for CASSSGYGYTF.

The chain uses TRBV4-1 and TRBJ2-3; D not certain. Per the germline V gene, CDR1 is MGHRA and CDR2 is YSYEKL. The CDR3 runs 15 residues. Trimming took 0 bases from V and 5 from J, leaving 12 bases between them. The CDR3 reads CASSQDERRVDTQYF. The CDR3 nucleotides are TGCGCCAGCAGCCAAGATGAGAGGAGAGTAGATACGCAGTATTTT.

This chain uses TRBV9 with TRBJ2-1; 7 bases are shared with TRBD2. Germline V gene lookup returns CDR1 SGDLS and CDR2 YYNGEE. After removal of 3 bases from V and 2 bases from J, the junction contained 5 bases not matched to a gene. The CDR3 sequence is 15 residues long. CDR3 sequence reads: CASSAGLGAYNEQFF. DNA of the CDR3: TGTGCCAGCAGCGCTGGACTAGGCGCCTACAATGAGCAGTTCTTC.

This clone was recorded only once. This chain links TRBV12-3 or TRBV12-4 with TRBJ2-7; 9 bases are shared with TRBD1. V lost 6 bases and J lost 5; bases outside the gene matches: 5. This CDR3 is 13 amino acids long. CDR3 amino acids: CASSRDRVHEQYF. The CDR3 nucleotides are TGTGCCAGCAGCCGGGACAGGGTACACGAGCAGTACTTC.

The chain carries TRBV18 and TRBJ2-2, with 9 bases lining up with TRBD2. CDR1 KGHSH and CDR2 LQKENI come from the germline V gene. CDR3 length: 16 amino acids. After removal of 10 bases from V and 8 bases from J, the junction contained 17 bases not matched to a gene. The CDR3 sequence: CATSSRLAEGTGELFF. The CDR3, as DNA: TGTGCCACAAGCTCACGACTAGCGGAGGGGACTGGGGAGCTGTTTTTT.

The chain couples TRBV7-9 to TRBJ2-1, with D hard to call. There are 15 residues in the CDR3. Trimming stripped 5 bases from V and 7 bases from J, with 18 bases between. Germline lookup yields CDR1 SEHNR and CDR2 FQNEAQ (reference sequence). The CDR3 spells CASSQNPAWGNEQFF. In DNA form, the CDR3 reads TGTGCCAGCAGCCAGAACCCCGCATGGGGAAATGAGCAGTTCTTC.

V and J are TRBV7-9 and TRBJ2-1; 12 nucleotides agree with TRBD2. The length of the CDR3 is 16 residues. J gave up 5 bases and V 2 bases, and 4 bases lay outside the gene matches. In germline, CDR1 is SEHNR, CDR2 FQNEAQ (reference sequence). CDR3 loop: CASSLTSGGMNNEQFF. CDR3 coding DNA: TGTGCCAGCAGCTTAACTAGCGGGGGGATGAACAATGAGCAGTTCTTC.

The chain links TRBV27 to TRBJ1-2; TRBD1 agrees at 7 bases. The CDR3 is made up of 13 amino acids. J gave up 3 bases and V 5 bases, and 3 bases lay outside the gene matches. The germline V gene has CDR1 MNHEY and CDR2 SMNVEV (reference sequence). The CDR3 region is CASSKTGDYGYTF. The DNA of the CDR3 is TGTGCCAGCAGTAAAACAGGGGACTATGGCTACACCTTC.

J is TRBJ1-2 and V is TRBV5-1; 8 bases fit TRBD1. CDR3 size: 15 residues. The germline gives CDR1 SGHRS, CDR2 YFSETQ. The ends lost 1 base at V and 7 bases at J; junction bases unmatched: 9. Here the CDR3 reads CASSLSSDRAGGYTF. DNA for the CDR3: TGCGCCAGCAGCTTGTCTTCGGACAGGGCGGGTGGCTACACCTTC. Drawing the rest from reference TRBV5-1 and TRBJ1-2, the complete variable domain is KAGVTQTPRYLIKTRGQQVTLSCSPISGHRSVSWYQQTPGQGLQFLFEYFSETQRNKGNFPGRFSGRQFSNSRSEMNVSTLELGDSALYLCASSLSSDRAGGYTFGSGTRLTVV.

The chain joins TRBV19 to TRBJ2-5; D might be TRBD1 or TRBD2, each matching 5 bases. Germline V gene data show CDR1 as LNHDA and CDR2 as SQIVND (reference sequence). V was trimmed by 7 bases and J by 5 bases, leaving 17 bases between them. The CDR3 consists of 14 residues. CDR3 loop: CASTTGRDWETQYF. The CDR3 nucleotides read TGTGCCAGTACCACGGGACGGGATTGGGAGACCCAGTACTTC. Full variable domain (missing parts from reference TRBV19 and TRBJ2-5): DGGITQSPKYLFRKEGQNVTLSCEQNLNHDAMYWYRQDPGQGLRLIYYSQIVNDFQKGDIAEGYSVSREKKESFPLTVTSAQKNPTAFYLCASTTGRDWETQYFGPGTRLLVL.

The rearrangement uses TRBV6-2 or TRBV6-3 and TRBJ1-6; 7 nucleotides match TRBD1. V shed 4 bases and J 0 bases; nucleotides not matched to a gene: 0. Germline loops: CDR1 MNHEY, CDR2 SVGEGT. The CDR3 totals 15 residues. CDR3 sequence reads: CASSWDSSYNSPLHF. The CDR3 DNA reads TGTGCCAGCAGTTGGGACAGCTCCTATAATTCACCCCTCCACTTT.

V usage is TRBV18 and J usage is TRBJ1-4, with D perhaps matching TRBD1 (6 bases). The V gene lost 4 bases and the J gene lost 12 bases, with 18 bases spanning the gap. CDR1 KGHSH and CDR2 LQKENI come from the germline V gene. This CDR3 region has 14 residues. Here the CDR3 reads CASSQDSPPGQLFF. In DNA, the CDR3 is TGTGCCAGCTCACAGGACAGCCCGCCAGGTCAACTGTTTTTT.

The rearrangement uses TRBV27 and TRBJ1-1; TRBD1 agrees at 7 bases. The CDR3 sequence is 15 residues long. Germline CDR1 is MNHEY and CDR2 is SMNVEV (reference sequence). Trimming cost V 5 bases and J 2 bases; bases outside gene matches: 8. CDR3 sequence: CASSTPGQPNTEAFF. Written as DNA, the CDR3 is TGTGCCAGCAGTACCCCGGGACAGCCTAACACTGAAGCTTTCTTT.

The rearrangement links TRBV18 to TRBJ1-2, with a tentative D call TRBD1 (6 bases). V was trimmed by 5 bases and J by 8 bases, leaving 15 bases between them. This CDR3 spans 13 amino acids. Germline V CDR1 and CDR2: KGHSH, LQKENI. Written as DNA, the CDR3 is TGTGCCAGCTCAATACAGGGTGGAGAAGGCTACACCTTC. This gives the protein CASSIQGGEGYTF.

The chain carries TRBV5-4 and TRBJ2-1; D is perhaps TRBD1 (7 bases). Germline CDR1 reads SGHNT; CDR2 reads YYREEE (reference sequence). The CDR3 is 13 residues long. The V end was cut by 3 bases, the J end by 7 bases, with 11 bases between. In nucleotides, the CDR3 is TGTGCCAGCAGCTACAGGGGAGGAAATGAGCAGTTCTTC. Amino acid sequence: CASSYRGGNEQFF.